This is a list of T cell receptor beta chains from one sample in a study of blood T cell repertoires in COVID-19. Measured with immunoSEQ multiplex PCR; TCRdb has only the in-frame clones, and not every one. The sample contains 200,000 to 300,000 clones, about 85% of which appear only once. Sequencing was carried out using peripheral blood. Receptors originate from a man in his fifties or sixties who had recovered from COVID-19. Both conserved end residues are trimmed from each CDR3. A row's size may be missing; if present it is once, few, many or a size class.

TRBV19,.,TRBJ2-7,ASSISAGSYEQY
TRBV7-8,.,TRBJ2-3,ASSLAGAPDTQY
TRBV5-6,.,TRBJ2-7,ASSLFRYEQY
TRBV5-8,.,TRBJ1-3,ASGRDRTSVGGNTIY
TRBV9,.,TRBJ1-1,ASSVDLGRGRFTEAF
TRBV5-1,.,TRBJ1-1,ASSYDTGTVIGNTEAF
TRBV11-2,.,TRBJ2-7,ASSFVASSYEQY
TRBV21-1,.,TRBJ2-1,ASSKGIFRDRTYNEQF
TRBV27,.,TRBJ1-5,ASSLQGSNQPQH
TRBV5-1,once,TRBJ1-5,ASSLGGQGNQPQH
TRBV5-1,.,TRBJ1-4,ASSRQGATRANEKLF
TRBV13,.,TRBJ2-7,ASSSEGQGAYEQY
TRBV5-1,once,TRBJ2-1,ASSLDQWGAYNEQF
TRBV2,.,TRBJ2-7,ASSKDGSLYEQY
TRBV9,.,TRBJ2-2,ASSVQGRTGELF
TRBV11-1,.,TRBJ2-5,ASSSSRGGLRTQY
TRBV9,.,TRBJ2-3,ASSVGTSGGAQY
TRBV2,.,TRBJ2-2,ASRTTESAGELF
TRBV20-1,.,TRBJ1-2,SASDYGYT
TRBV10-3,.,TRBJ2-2,AITGTGRATGELF
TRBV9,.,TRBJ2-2,ASSVGFAGGTGELF
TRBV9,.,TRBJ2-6,ASSRFDRGVTGANVLT
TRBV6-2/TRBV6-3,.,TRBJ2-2,ASSQPSGGAHTGELF
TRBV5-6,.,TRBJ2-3,ASSLERGVTDTQY
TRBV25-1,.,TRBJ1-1,ASSDSNTEAF
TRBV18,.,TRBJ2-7,ASSPSQDEQY
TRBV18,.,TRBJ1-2,ASSPSGQFYGYT
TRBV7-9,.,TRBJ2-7,ASSLRLATLGAYEQY
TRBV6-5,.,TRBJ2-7,ASSYESYEQY
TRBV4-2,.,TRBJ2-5,ASSQERTANQETQY
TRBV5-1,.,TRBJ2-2,ASSPGGVDGELF